These 14 T cell receptor beta chains came from one sample sequenced in a study of tumor-infiltrating lymphocytes in oesophageal squamous cell carcinoma. MiXCR, run by TCRdb on the PCR reads, gives a single entry per CDR3 protein. The table records under 4,500 distinct CDR3 sequences, over 15% of them present only once. Sequenced input: esophageal tumor tissue. The receptors originated from a male donor with esophageal squamous cell carcinoma.

In the case of this clonotype: Lacking the conserved final phenylalanine or tryptophan, this CDR3 likely reflects a read error. The DNA is omitted, as the CDR3 cannot be located on it reliably, and the CDR3 follows TCRdb's listing. V usage is TRBV14 and J usage is TRBJ2-7; the table names TRBD2, a call not compared with the DNA. The CDR3 has 16 amino acids, counting both end residues. The germline CDR1 and CDR2 sequences are SGHDN and FVKESK. The chain's CDR3 is CASSHLAGRDGYTFGS.

The CDR3 region has the DNA TGTGCCACCAGCAGCGGATGGGGGTACCGAAACACCATATATTTT. Translating it yields CATSSGWGYRNTIYF. The chain uses TRBV15 and TRBJ1-3, with TRBD1 as a possible D gene (5 bases). Germline V gives CDR1 LNHNV, CDR2 YYDKDF (reference sequence). Deletions cut 3 bases from V and 5 bases from J, with 14 bases between. The CDR3 sequence is 15 residues long.

This clonotype showed up many times. The rearrangement joins TRBV7-9 to TRBJ2-2; D possibly corresponds to TRBD2 (5 bases). The CDR3 totals 14 residues. Germline CDR1 and CDR2: SEHNR and FQNEAQ (reference sequence). V was clipped by 5 bases and J by 4 bases, with 11 bases between them. CDR3 nucleotides: TGTGCCAGCAGCGGCCGACTACTCACCGGGGAGCTGTTTTTT. Translating gives CASSGRLLTGELFF.

Worth noting for this clonotype: The final CDR3 position lacks the conserved phenylalanine or tryptophan, pointing to a likely read error. Because the CDR3's place on the DNA is in doubt, the DNA is left out and the CDR3 is given as listed by TCRdb. The chain carries TRBV12-3 or TRBV12-4 and TRBJ2-1; the table's TRBD1 call for D was not verified on the DNA. The CDR3 adds up to 18 amino acids, both ends counted. This CDR3 is CASSNQGGWASYGYTFGS.

CDR3 in amino acids: CASSFREGELFF. The CDR3 DNA reads as TGTGCCAGCAGTTTCAGGGAGGGAGAGCTGTTTTTT. This chain uses TRBV12-3 or TRBV12-4 with TRBJ2-2; TRBD2 aligns across 7 bases. The ends lost 3 bases at V and 11 bases at J; junction bases unmatched: 3. The CDR3 covers 12 residues.

The rearrangement joins TRBV30 to TRBJ2-7, with D perhaps TRBD1 (5 bases). V shed 3 bases and J shed 0 bases, with 12 bases lying between them. Per the germline V gene, CDR1 is GTSNPN and CDR2 is SVGIG (reference sequence). The CDR3 runs to 14 residues. This CDR3 is CAWSLTGSSYEQYF. DNA of the CDR3: TGTGCCTGGAGCCTTACAGGAAGCTCCTACGAGCAGTACTTC.

The chain has TRBV6-6 and TRBJ1-1; D uncertain. CDR3 length: 12 amino acids. In germline, CDR1 is MNHNY, CDR2 SVGAGI (reference sequence). V was trimmed by 0 bases and J by 7 bases, leaving 6 bases between them. Written as DNA, the CDR3 is TGTGCCAGCAGTTACTCGACTTTTGAAGCTTTCTTT. Translation: CASSYSTFEAFF.

Within the sample, this clonotype is medium-sized. V gene TRBV7-8 combines with J gene TRBJ1-4, with D uncertain. In germline, CDR1 is SGHVS, CDR2 FQNEAQ. The CDR3 is made up of 14 amino acids. Trimming removed 4 bases from V and 7 bases from J, with 13 bases in between. The DNA for the CDR3 is TGTGCCAGCAGCTACGGTGGTGGCGGTGAAAAACTGTTTTTT. This encodes CASSYGGGGEKLFF. Together with reference TRBV7-8 and TRBJ1-4, the CDR3 gives the full variable domain: GAGVSQSPRYKVAKRGQDVALRCDPISGHVSLFWYQQALGQGPEFLTYFQNEAQLDKSGLPSDRFFAERPEGSVSTLKIQRTQQEDSAVYLCASSYGGGGEKLFFGSGTQLSVL.

About this clonotype: The conserved phenylalanine or tryptophan normally closing the CDR3 is absent here, so this likely arose from a read error. The DNA is omitted, as the CDR3 cannot be located on it reliably, and the CDR3 follows TCRdb's listing. This sequence joins TRBV12-1 and TRBJ2-7; the table's D call, TRBD2, was not checked against the DNA. TRBV12-1 is labeled a pseudogene. The CDR3 region is 11 residues in length, termini included. The CDR3 sequence: CASSLTPGTPT.

This clonotype was counted ten times or more. CDR3 DNA: TGTGCCACCAGTGAAACGGTACTAGCGGGGGCTAGCACAGATACGCAGTATTTT. Translation: CATSETVLAGASTDTQYF. The J gene is TRBJ2-3, the V gene TRBV24-1, with 11 bases aligning to TRBD2. Losses at the gene ends were 4 bases for V and 0 bases for J; bases not matched to a gene: 8. The CDR3 is made up of 18 amino acids. Germline V gene sequence: CDR1 KGHDR, CDR2 SFDVKD.

This clonotype occurred a few times. This chain uses TRBV9 with TRBJ1-4; D call uncertain. This CDR3 spans 12 amino acids. The ends were cut back, 3 bases at V and 4 bases at J, with 4 bases in the middle. Germline CDR1 SGDLS, CDR2 YYNGEE. The chain's CDR3 is CASSANNEKLFF. As DNA, the CDR3 is TGTGCCAGCAGCGCCAATAATGAAAAACTGTTTTTT. The full variable domain, completed using reference TRBV9 and TRBJ1-4, is DSGVTQTPKHLITATGQRVTLRCSPRSGDLSVYWYQQSLDQGLQFLIQYYNGEERAKGNILERFSAQQFPDLHSELNLSSLELGDSALYFCASSANNEKLFFGSGTQLSVL.

With respect to this clonotype: In this CDR3 the conserved last residue, phenylalanine or tryptophan, is missing, so a read error is likely. The DNA is left out, because the CDR3 cannot be placed on it with certainty; the CDR3 is given as TCRdb lists it. The chain combines TRBV12-3 or TRBV12-4 with TRBJ2-7; TRBD2, the table's D call, was not compared with the DNA. Counting both end residues, the CDR3 totals 15 amino acids. The CDR3 protein is CASSPGGGSPLHFGN.

By share of the sample, this clonotype is medium-sized (0.01 to 0.1%). The chain uses TRBV11-3 and TRBJ2-7; possible D gene TRBD1, 5 bases. The CDR3 consists of 15 residues. Germline CDR1 and CDR2: SGHNT and YENEEA. Trimming removed 4 bases from V and 3 bases from J, with 16 bases in between. CDR3 sequence reads: CASSSQPGQDYEQYF. DNA for the CDR3: TGTGCCAGCAGCTCACAACCAGGGCAGGACTACGAGCAGTACTTC.

The count of this clonotype is one. One end of the junction varies from germline; a read error may be responsible. This rearrangement joins TRBV7-2 to TRBJ2-5; D is unresolved. This CDR3 is 15 amino acids long. CDR1 and CDR2 from the germline V gene are SGHTA and FQGNSA. CDR3 residues: CASSLFRSLNTGAFF. As DNA, the CDR3 is TGTGCCAGCAGCTTGTTCAGGAGCTTGAACACTGGAGCTTTCTTC.